These 2 T cell receptor beta chains originate from one sample sequenced in a study of T cells in Graves' hyperthyroidism and ophthalmopathy. From RNA transcripts, TCR beta CDR3 regions were amplified. During a first-round RT-PCR of the TCR CDR3, the HTBI primer set was used. TCRdb reprocessed the multiplex PCR reads via MiXCR and lists one record per CDR3 protein. The table records about 660,000 distinct CDR3 sequences, just under 45% of them present only once. The sample consisted of peripheral blood or thyroid tissue (not recorded which). The receptor source for this set is an adult man with Graves' disease, either hyperthyroidism or ophthalmopathy (not recorded which).

The genes are TRBV7-9 and TRBJ1-2; 9 bases align to TRBD1. The CDR3 extends over 14 amino acids. V lost 3 bases to trimming and J lost 7 bases; unmatched junction nucleotides: 6. Germline V gives CDR1 SEHNR, CDR2 FQNEAQ (reference sequence). The CDR3 coding sequence is TGTGCCAGCAGCTTTGGGACAGGGAGTATTGGCTACACCTTC. It translates to CASSFGTGSIGYTF. Drawing the rest from reference TRBV7-9 and TRBJ1-2, the complete variable domain is DTGVSQNPRHKITKRGQNVTFRCDPISEHNRLYWYRQTLGQGPEFLTYFQNEAQLEKSRLLSDRFSAERPKGSFSTLEIQRTEQGDSAMYLCASSFGTGSIGYTFGSGTRLTVV.

This clonotype was observed at least ten times. This chain joins TRBV7-9 and TRBJ2-7; D gene uncertain. This CDR3 is built from 13 residues. V was pared by 6 bases and J by 0 bases, with 9 bases between. Per the germline V gene, CDR1 is SEHNR and CDR2 is FQNEAQ (reference sequence). CDR3 bases: TGTGCCAGCAGGCCGGGTCCCTCCTACGAGCAGTACTTC. Translation: CASRPGPSYEQYF.